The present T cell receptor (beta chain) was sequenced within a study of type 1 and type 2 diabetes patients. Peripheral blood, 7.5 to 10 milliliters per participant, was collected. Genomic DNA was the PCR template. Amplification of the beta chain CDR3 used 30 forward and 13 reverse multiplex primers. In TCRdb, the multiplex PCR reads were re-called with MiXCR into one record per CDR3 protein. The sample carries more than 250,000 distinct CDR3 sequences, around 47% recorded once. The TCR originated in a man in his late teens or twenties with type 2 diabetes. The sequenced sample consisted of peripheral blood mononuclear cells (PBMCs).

CDR3 sequence reads: CASSQDLGGTEAFF. The CDR3, as DNA: TGCGCCAGCAGCCAAGATTTGGGGGGCACTGAAGCTTTCTTT. The V and J genes are TRBV4-1 and TRBJ1-1, with a possible D match to TRBD1 (5 bases). The CDR3 is 14 residues long. V lost 0 bases and J lost 4, with 9 bases in between. Germline V gives CDR1 MGHRA, CDR2 YSYEKL.